Included here is one T cell receptor beta chain sequence, with context. The target of this receptor is not known. The germline gene is not matched at one end of the junction; a read error may be the cause. From a lookup of the germline V gene (reference sequence), CDR1 and CDR2 are SEHNR and FQNEAQ. Including the terminal cysteine and phenylalanine, the CDR3 comprises 15 residues. The only DNA kept is the CDR3, 45 bases in frame from the first base. This sample stems from a study of identical twins (dated by TCRdb to 2016 to 2018). In the study overall: The study deep-sequenced TCR alpha and beta repertoires from monozygotic twins, unrelated adults of various ages and cord blood to test whether fetal clonotypes persist. To rule out contamination, the twin experiments were replicated at different times with different library preparation protocols.

The investigation overall reported the following: Conclusions relied on cross-sectional statistical analysis, since the same donors could not be followed over many years. Fewer insertions were carried by abundant cord blood beta clonotypes, a similar but weaker trend appeared in young adult naive repertoires, and no such trend appeared in memory repertoires. In monozygotic twins, recombination models systematically underestimated out-of-frame TCR alpha sharing, but the models matched the sharing seen between unrelated individuals. Invariant T cells such as MAIT and iNKT could partly confound zero-insertion analyses, although diverse VJ usage argued against such confounding for most clonotypes. A weaker excess of twin sharing was found in beta out-of-frame sequences because the signal-to-noise ratio was lowered by fewer shared sequences. Out-of-frame TCR alpha sequences shared between twins showed an excess of low generation-probability sequences compared with coincidental sharing between unrelated individuals.

The method was 5' RACE. The run used an Illumina HiSeq 2000. A universal primer binding site was introduced by template switching, and a unique molecular identifier was present in the final cDNA, enabling accurate counting of TCR cDNA molecules. Specific primers in the conserved constant-segment region were used to synthesize first-strand cDNA for TCR alpha and beta chains. Each cDNA library was double barcoded, with a SMART-Mk sample barcode plus Illumina barcodes, to control for contamination. TruSeq adapter sequences along with Illumina sample barcodes were introduced in two successive PCR steps. The TCR alpha and beta cDNA libraries were sequenced on the Illumina HiSeq platform using custom primers. For the original study's pipeline: Raw reads were processed with MiGEC to extract unique molecular identifiers, and MiXCR was used to determine CDR3 positions. Recombination models were inferred per individual with the repgenHMM and IGoR tools using an EM algorithm. The analysis of shared clonotypes was done with the tcR package in R, with sharing normalized by the product of cloneset sizes. To study raw recombination free of thymic and clonal selection effects, out-of-frame nonproductive sequences were analyzed. Through fastp at Q25 and MiXCR, TCRdb rebuilt clones from the public reads, retaining in-frame beta chains. When rows share a CDR3 protein, they turn into one entry using the most common DNA and genes. The V and J calls shown here were made by TCRdb, not taken from the authors' results. The sample table holds about 890,000 distinct CDR3 sequences, of which over 9% were seen once. 1.5% to 2% of the sample is in the top ten clones.

Every donor was a healthy Caucasian. The twin cohort consisted of three pairs of female monozygotic twins, all aged roughly 18 to 29 years. Peripheral blood mononuclear cells were the source from which RNA for the TCR libraries was isolated. This sample also appeared in a second study, on yellow fever vaccine responses in identical twins. The second study reports: The T cell response to vaccination in identical twins was reported by the authors to appear partly convergent and partly personalized. Focusing on identical twins, the study followed the T cell clones that responded to the vaccine, and did so with precision.

Specimen: PBMCs. The chain joins TRBV7-9 to TRBJ2-3; TRBD2 is a weak D gene call, 5 bases matching. This TCR was sampled from a young woman in good health. CDR3 loop: CASSPVGSSTDAQYF. The DNA sequence follows: TGTGCCAGCAGCCCGGTGGGGTCTAGCACAGATGCGCAGTATTTT.